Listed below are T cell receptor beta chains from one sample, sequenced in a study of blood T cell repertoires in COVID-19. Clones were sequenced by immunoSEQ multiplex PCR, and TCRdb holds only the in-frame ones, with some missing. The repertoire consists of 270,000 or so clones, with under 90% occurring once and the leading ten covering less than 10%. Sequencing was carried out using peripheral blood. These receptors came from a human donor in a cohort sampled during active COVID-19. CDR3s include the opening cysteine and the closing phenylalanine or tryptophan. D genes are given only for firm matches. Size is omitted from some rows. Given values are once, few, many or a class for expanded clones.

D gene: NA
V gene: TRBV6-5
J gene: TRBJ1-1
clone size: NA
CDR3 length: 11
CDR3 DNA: TGTGCCAGCAGTTATCCCCCCCTAACTTTCTTT
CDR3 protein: CASSYPPLTFF

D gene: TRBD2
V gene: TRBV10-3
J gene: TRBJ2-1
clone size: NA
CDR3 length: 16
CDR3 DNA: TGTGCCATCAGTGGCCCACGGGCGGGAGTCAGCAATGAGCAGTTCTTC
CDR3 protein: CAISGPRAGVSNEQFF

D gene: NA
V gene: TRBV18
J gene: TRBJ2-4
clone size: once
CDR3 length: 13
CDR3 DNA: TGTGCCAGCTCACGGACCCGGGAAGGCGCTCAGTACTTC
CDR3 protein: CASSRTREGAQYF

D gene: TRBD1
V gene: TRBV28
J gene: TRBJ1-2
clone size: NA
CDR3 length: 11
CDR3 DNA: TGTGCCACCTACCAGGACAGGGATTACACCTTC
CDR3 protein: CATYQDRDYTF

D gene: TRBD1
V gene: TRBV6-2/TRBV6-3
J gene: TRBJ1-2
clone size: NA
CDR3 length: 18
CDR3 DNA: TGTGCCAGCAGTTACGAAGGTCGGGGAACAGGGGCTATCTATGGCTACACCTTC
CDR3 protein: CASSYEGRGTGAIYGYTF

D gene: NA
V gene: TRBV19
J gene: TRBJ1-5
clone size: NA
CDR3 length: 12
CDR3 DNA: TGTGCCAGTAGTCGACAGAATCAGCCCCAGCATTTT
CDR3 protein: CASSRQNQPQHF

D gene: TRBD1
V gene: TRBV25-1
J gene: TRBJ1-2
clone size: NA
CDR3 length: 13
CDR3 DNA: TGTGCCAGCAGCCGGGACAGCAACTATGGCTACACCTTC
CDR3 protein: CASSRDSNYGYTF

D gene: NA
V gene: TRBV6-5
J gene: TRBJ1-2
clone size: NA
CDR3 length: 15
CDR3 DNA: TGTGCCAGCAGACAAAGGACAGCTGGCAACTATGGCTACACCTTC
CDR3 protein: CASRQRTAGNYGYTF

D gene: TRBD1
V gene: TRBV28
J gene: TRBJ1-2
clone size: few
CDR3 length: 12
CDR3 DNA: TGTGCCAGCAGCCGGGACAGCTATGGCTACACCTTC
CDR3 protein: CASSRDSYGYTF

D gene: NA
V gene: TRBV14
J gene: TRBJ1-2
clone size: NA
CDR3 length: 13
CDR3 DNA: TGTGCCAGCAGCCAAGGCAGGGTATATGGCTACACCTTC
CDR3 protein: CASSQGRVYGYTF

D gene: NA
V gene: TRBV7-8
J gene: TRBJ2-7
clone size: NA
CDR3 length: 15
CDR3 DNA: TGTGCCAGCAGCTTAGGAGGTGGCGGGATCCACGAGCAGTACTTC
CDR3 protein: CASSLGGGGIHEQYF

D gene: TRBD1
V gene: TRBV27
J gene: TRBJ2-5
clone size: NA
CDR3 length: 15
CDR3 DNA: TGTGCCAGCAGTTTAATCGGGACAGGGAAAGAGACCCAGTACTTC
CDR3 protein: CASSLIGTGKETQYF

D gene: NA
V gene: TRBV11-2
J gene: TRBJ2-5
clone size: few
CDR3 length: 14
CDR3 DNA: TGTGCCAGCAGCCACTCTAGCGACCAAGAGACCCAGTACTTC
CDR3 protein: CASSHSSDQETQYF

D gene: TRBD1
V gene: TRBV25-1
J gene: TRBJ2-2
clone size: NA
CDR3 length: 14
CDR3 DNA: TGTGCCAGCAGTGGACAGGGGTGGCCCGGGGAGCTGTTTTTT
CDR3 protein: CASSGQGWPGELFF

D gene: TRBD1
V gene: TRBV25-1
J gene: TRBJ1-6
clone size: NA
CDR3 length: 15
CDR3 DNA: TGTGCCAGCAGCGCTGACAGGGGGCAAGGATCACCCCTCCACTTT
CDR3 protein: CASSADRGQGSPLHF

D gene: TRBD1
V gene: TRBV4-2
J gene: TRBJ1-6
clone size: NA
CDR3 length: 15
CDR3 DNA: TGTGCCAGCAGCCGAGACAGGGATGGTAATTCACCCCTCCACTTT
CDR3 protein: CASSRDRDGNSPLHF

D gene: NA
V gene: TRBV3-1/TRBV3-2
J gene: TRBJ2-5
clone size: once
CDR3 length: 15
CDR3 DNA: TGTGCCAGCAGCCAAGATTTCGGGGGCCAAGAGACCCAGTACTTC
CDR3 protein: CASSQDFGGQETQYF

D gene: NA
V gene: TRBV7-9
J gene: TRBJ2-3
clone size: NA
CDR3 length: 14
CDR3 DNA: TGTGCCAGCAGACGAAAACCGGGCACAGATACGCAGTATTTT
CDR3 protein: CASRRKPGTDTQYF

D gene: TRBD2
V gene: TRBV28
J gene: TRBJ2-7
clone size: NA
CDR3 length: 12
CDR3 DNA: TGTGCCAGCACTAGCGGAGCTTACGAGCAGTACTTC
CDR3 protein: CASTSGAYEQYF

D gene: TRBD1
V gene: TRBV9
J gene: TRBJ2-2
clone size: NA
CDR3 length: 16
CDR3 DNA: TGTGCCAGCAGCGTCACGACAGGGGGTAGCACCGGGGAGCTGTTTTTT
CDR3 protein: CASSVTTGGSTGELFF

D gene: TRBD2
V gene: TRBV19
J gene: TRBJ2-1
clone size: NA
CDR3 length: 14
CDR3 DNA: TGTGCCACCAACAGCGGGAGGGCCTCCAATGAGCAGTTCTTC
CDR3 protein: CATNSGRASNEQFF

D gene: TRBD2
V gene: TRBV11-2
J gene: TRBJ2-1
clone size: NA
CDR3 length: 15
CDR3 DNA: TGTGCCAGCAGCTCGGGAAGCGGGAGCTGGGTTGAGCAGTTCTTC
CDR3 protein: CASSSGSGSWVEQFF

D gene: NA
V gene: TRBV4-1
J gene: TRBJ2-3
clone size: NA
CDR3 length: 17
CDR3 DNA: TGCGCCAGCAGCCAACGGTACGGGGGGCCTGGCACAGATACGCAGTATTTT
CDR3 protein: CASSQRYGGPGTDTQYF

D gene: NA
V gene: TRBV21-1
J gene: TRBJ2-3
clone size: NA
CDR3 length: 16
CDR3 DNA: TGTGCCAGCAGTTACCGGGAGCCCTTCCAATCAGATACGCAGTATTTT
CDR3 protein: CASSYREPFQSDTQYF

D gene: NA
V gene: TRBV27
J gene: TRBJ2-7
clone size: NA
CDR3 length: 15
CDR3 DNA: TGTGCCAGCAGTTTATATTTACAGCCAACCTACGAGCAGTACTTC
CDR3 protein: CASSLYLQPTYEQYF

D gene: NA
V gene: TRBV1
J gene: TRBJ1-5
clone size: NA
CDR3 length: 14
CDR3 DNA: TGCACCAGCAGCCAGCGGGGGGTCAGTCAGCCCCAGCATTTT
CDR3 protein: CTSSQRGVSQPQHF

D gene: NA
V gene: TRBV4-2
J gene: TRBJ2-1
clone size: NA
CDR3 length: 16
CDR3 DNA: TGTGCCAGCAGCCAAGACCGCCAGGGCCTAACAAATGAGCAGTTCTTC
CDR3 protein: CASSQDRQGLTNEQFF

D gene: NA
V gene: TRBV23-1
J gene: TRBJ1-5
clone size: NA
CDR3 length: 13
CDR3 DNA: TGCGCCAGCATCAATCCAGGGGAACAGCCCCAGCATTTT
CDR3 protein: CASINPGEQPQHF

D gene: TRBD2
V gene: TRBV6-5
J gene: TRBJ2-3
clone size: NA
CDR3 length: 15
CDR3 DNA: TGTGCCACCCTAGCGGGGGGGCGTGGGACAGATACGCAGTATTTT
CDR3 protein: CATLAGGRGTDTQYF

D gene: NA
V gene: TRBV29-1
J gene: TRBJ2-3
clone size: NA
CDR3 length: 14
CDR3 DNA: TGCAGCGCCGCCCCATTGGAGGGCACAGATACGCAGTATTTT
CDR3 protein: CSAAPLEGTDTQYF

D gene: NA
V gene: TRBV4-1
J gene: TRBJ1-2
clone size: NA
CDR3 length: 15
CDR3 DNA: TGCGCCAGCAGCCAAGATCCGCGCCCTGAGGGAGGCTACACCTTC
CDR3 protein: CASSQDPRPEGGYTF

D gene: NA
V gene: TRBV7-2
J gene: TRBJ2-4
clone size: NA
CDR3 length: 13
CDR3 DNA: TGTGCCAGCAGCCCCGGGTACGCAAACATTCAGTACTTC
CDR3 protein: CASSPGYANIQYF

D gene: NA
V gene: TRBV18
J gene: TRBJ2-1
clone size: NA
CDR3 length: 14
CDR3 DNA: TGTGCCAGCTCACCACTGGGTAGAGGCAATGAGCAGTTCTTC
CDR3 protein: CASSPLGRGNEQFF

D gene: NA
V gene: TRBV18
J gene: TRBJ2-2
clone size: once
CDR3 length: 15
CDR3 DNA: TGTGCCAGCTCTCGAACAGGGTTAAACACCGGGGAGCTGTTTTTT
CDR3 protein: CASSRTGLNTGELFF

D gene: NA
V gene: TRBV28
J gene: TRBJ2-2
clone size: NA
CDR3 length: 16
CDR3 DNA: TGTGCCAGCAGTTTACCTTATCTATTTAAGAACGGGGAGCTGTTTTTT
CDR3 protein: CASSLPYLFKNGELFF

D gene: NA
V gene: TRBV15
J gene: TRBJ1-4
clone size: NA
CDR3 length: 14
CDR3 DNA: TGTGCCACCAGCAGTTGGAGGAGTAATGAAAAACTGTTTTTT
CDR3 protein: CATSSWRSNEKLFF

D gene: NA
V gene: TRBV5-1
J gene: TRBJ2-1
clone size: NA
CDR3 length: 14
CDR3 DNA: TGCGCCAGCAGCCCTCGGGAGTCCTACAATGAGCAGTTCTTC
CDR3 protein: CASSPRESYNEQFF

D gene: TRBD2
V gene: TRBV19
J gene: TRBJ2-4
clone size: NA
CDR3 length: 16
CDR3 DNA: TGTGCCAGTAGTTCCCGACTAGCGGGAGTAGGAAACATTCAGTACTTC
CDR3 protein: CASSSRLAGVGNIQYF

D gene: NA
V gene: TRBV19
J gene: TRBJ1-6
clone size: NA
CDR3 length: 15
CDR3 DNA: TGTGCCAGTAGTATAGACAGCCGTCGGGATTCACCCCTCCACTTT
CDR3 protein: CASSIDSRRDSPLHF

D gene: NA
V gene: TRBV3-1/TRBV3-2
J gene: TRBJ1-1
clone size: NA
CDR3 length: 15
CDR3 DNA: TGTGCCAGCAGCCAATCCTGGGGGCGGAACACTGAAGCTTTCTTT
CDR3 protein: CASSQSWGRNTEAFF

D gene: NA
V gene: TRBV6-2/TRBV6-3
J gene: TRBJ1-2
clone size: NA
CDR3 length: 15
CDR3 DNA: TGTGCCAGCAGTTACTCAGGTTCAGGGCTCCATGGCTACACCTTC
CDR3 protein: CASSYSGSGLHGYTF

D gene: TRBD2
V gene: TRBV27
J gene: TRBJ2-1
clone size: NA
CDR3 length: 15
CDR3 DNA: TGTGCCAGCAAAGTCACTAGCGGGATACCTCAAGGGCAGTTCTTC
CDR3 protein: CASKVTSGIPQGQFF

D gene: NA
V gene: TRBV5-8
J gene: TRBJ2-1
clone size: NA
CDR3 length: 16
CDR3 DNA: TGTGCCAGCAGCTTGGAATTTGGTAGCTCCTACAATGAGCAGTTCTTC
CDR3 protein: CASSLEFGSSYNEQFF

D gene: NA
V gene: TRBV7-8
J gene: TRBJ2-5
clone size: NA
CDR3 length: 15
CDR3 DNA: TGTGCCAGCAGCTCCGAAAACCGCGGGGAAGAGACCCAGTACTTC
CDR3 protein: CASSSENRGEETQYF

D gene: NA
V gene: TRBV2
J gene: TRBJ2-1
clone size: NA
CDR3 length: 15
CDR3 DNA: TGTGCCAGCAGTGTCTCAGCTAGCGACTACAATGAGCAGTTCTTC
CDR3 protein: CASSVSASDYNEQFF

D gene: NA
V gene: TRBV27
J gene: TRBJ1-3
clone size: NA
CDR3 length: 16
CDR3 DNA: TGTGCCAGCAGTTTATCTGGCCGGGGACTTGGAAACACCATATATTTT
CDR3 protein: CASSLSGRGLGNTIYF

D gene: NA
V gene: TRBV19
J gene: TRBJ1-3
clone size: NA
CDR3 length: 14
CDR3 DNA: TGTGCCAGTAGCAGGGCTGTCTCTGGAAACACCATATATTTT
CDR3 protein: CASSRAVSGNTIYF

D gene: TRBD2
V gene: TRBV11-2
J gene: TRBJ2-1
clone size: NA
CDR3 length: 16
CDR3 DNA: TGTGCCAGCAGCTTATCGCTAGCGGGTTCATACAATGAGCAGTTCTTC
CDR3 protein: CASSLSLAGSYNEQFF

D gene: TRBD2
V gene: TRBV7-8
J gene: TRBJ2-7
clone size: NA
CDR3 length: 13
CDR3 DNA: TGTGCCAGCAGCTTAGAGCGGGAGCGCGAGCAGTACTTC
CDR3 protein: CASSLEREREQYF

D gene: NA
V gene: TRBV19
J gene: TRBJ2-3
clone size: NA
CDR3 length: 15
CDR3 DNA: TGTGCCAGTAGACCCCAGGCCCCTAGCACAGATACGCAGTATTTT
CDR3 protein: CASRPQAPSTDTQYF

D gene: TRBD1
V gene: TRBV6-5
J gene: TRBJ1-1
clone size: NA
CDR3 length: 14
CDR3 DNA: TGTGCCAGCAGCAGACAGGGTTCGAACACTGAAGCTTTCTTT
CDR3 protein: CASSRQGSNTEAFF

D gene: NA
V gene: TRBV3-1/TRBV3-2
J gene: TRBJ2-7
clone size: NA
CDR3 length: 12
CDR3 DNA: TGTGCCAGCAGCCCCCCGGGTGGGGAGCAGTACTTC
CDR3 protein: CASSPPGGEQYF

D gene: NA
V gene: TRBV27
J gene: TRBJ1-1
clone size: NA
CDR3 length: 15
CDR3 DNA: TGTGCCAGCACCTCACTAGGGAGGGCGGACACTGAAGCTTTCTTT
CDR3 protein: CASTSLGRADTEAFF

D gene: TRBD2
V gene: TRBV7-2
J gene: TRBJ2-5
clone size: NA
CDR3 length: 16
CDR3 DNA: TGTGCCAGCAGCCGGGGACTAGCGGGGGGGCGAGAGACCCAGTACTTC
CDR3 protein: CASSRGLAGGRETQYF